The 27 T cell receptor beta chains presented below share a single source sample, sequenced in a study of blood T cell repertoires in COVID-19. Assay: immunoSEQ multiplex PCR; the TCRdb copy retains only in-frame clones and omits some. The sample includes 150,000 to 200,000 clones, around nine tenths of them seen just once. Sequencing was carried out using peripheral blood. The receptor source for this set is a woman between 65 and 79 years old with COVID-19, enrolled during active disease.

This clone was seen a few times. The chain couples TRBV24-1 to TRBJ1-5; D not certain. V shed 6 bases and J shed 3 bases, with 8 bases lying between them. Germline-derived CDR1 and CDR2 are KGHDR and SFDVKD. The CDR3 runs 13 residues. This CDR3 reads CATSKRDNQPQHF. CDR3 in DNA: TGTGCCACCAGTAAGAGGGACAATCAGCCCCAGCATTTT.

The V gene is TRBV9, the J gene TRBJ1-4, with D possibly matching TRBD1 (5 bases). The CDR3 totals 15 residues. Germline V gene sequence: CDR1 SGDLS, CDR2 YYNGEE. V lost 4 bases and J 8 bases, leaving 18 bases between the germline ends. DNA of the CDR3: TGTGCCAGCAGCCCCCCGGGGGGGATGAAGGAAAAACTGTTTTTT. Its protein product is CASSPPGGMKEKLFF. Full variable domain (remainder filled in from reference TRBV9 and TRBJ1-4): DSGVTQTPKHLITATGQRVTLRCSPRSGDLSVYWYQQSLDQGLQFLIQYYNGEERAKGNILERFSAQQFPDLHSELNLSSLELGDSALYFCASSPPGGMKEKLFFGSGTQLSVL.

This clone came up once. This sequence joins TRBV18 and TRBJ1-6; TRBD1 matches 7 bases. This CDR3 has 15 amino acids. Germline CDR1 is KGHSH and CDR2 is LQKENI. Losses at the gene ends were 3 bases for V and 7 bases for J; bases not matched to a gene: 6. This CDR3 is CASSPPTGDNSPLHF. In DNA, the CDR3 is TGTGCCAGCTCACCTCCCACAGGGGACAATTCACCCCTCCACTTT.

The chain uses TRBV5-8 and TRBJ1-3; possible D gene TRBD1, 5 bases. The CDR3 runs to 17 residues. Germline-derived CDR1 and CDR2 are SGHTS and YDEGEE. V gave up 1 base and J gave up 0 bases, with 14 bases separating them. CDR3 coding DNA: TGTGCCAGCAGCTTGTTTTTCTCGACAGCCTCTGGAAACACCATATATTTT. Translating it yields CASSLFFSTASGNTIYF.

The chain joins TRBV14 to TRBJ2-2; 9 bases agree with TRBD1. Germline-derived CDR1 and CDR2 are SGHDN and FVKESK. V dropped 1 base and J dropped 4; count of bases not matched to a gene: 13. The CDR3 has 19 residues. The CDR3 is CASSQAYSGTGSFTGELFF. The CDR3 DNA sequence: TGTGCCAGCAGCCAAGCCTACTCCGGGACAGGGTCTTTCACCGGGGAGCTGTTTTTT.

The chain has TRBV28 and TRBJ1-5, with 7 bases identical to TRBD1. This CDR3 region has 12 residues. J lost 7 bases, V lost 6 bases, and 3 bases had no gene match. The germline gives CDR1 MDHEN, CDR2 SYDVKM. CDR3 sequence: CASRTGLQPQHF. The DNA of the CDR3 is TGTGCCAGCAGGACAGGGTTACAGCCCCAGCATTTT.

This sequence joins TRBV10-3 and TRBJ2-1; 9 bases match TRBD1. This CDR3 is 12 amino acids long. The ends lost 4 bases at V and 8 bases at J; junction bases unmatched: 0. Germline CDR1 reads ENHRY; CDR2 reads SYGVKD. The CDR3 DNA is TGTGCCATCAGTGGGACAGGGGATGAGCAGTTCTTC. Its protein product is CAISGTGDEQFF.

The chain links TRBV5-1 to TRBJ2-5; TRBD2 is a possible D gene (6 bases). The CDR3 extends over 14 amino acids. The germline gives CDR1 SGHRS, CDR2 YFSETQ. V lost 0 bases and J 3 bases, leaving 9 bases between the germline ends. This CDR3 reads CASSLGTIKETQYF. DNA of the CDR3: TGCGCCAGCAGCTTGGGGACTATCAAAGAGACCCAGTACTTC.

V and J are TRBV6-5 and TRBJ1-5; D remains unclear. Germline V gene sequence: CDR1 MNHEY, CDR2 SVGAGI. V was clipped by 6 bases and J by 0 bases, with 9 bases between them. The CDR3 contains 14 residues. The CDR3 here is CASSLTASNQPQHF. In nucleotides, the CDR3 is TGTGCCAGCAGCCTAACAGCTAGCAATCAGCCCCAGCATTTT.

This clone was counted ten times or more. V usage is TRBV5-1 and J usage is TRBJ1-1, with a tentative D call TRBD1 (6 bases). Per the germline V gene, CDR1 is SGHRS and CDR2 is YFSETQ. Between the trimmed V and J ends, which lost 2 bases and 1 base, there was a span of 18 bases. This CDR3 comprises 17 residues. DNA of the CDR3: TGCGCCAGCAGCTTCGGGAGGGCCGCGGGGGCGAACACTGAAGCTTTCTTT. Encoded protein: CASSFGRAAGANTEAFF.

The chain employs TRBV11-2 and TRBJ1-2; no firm D call. The CDR3 totals 15 residues. V lost 0 bases and J lost 4, with 12 bases in between. The germline gives CDR1 SGHAT, CDR2 FQNNGV. CDR3 sequence reads: CASSLEASLPYGYTF. The CDR3 bases are TGTGCCAGCAGCTTAGAGGCCTCCCTCCCCTATGGCTACACCTTC. Together with reference TRBV11-2 and TRBJ1-2, the CDR3 gives the full variable domain: EAGVAQSPRYKIIEKRQSVAFWCNPISGHATLYWYQQILGQGPKLLIQFQNNGVVDDSQLPKDRFSAERLKGVDSTLKIQPAKLEDSAVYLCASSLEASLPYGYTFGSGTRLTVV.

The DNA for the CDR3 is TGTGCCAGCAGTGAAGAAGGGCCCGGGGGGGACTATGGCTACACCTTC. Residues: CASSEEGPGGDYGYTF. The chain recombines TRBV6-1 with TRBJ1-2; TRBD1 might be the D (5 bases). CDR1 is MNHNS and CDR2 is SASEGT in the germline V gene. The ends were cut back, 1 base at V and 3 bases at J, with 15 bases in the middle. CDR3 size: 16 residues.

The rearrangement links TRBV11-2 to TRBJ1-2, with 7 bases lining up with TRBD1. CDR1 and CDR2 from the germline V gene are SGHAT and FQNNGV. The J segment lost 1 base and the V segment lost 5 bases, leaving 10 bases of the junction unmatched. The CDR3 is 16 amino acids. DNA for the CDR3: TGTGCCAGCAGCACCCCGGGACAGTGGGTTAACTATGGCTACACCTTC. As protein: CASSTPGQWVNYGYTF.

This chain connects TRBV11-2 to TRBJ2-5; the D gene is possibly TRBD2 (6 bases). CDR3 length equals 12 residues. The germline CDR1 and CDR2 sequences are SGHAT and FQNNGV. V lost 4 bases to trimming and J lost 7 bases, with 10 bases between them. The CDR3 spells CASSSEGATQYF. The CDR3 nucleotides read TGTGCCAGCAGCTCGGAGGGTGCGACCCAGTACTTC.

The chain carries TRBV3-1 (or the pseudogene TRBV3-2) and TRBJ1-4, with 7 bases aligning to TRBD1. The length of the CDR3 is 16 residues. The V gene's germline CDR1 is LGHDT and CDR2 YNNKEL (reference sequence). With V trimmed by 0 bases and J by 8 bases, 9 bases remained unmatched. The CDR3 here is CASSQEVKGAGEKLFF. As DNA, the CDR3 is TGTGCCAGCAGCCAAGAAGTTAAGGGGGCTGGAGAAAAACTGTTTTTT.

The chain carries TRBV28 and TRBJ1-1; no firm D call. Trimming pared 2 bases from V and 2 bases from J, leaving 6 bases between. The CDR3 runs to 13 residues. Per germline, CDR1 MDHEN and CDR2 SYDVKM. CDR3 DNA: TGTGCCAGCAGTTTAGGGCTAAACACTGAAGCTTTCTTT. It specifies CASSLGLNTEAFF.

The J gene is TRBJ2-5, the V gene TRBV3-1 (or the pseudogene TRBV3-2); 9 bases match TRBD2. The trim removed 0 bases at V and 5 bases at J, leaving 7 bases unmatched. The CDR3 has 16 amino acids. Germline lookup yields CDR1 LGHDT and CDR2 YNNKEL (reference sequence). Here the CDR3 reads CASSQDLGLARETQYF. DNA for the CDR3: TGTGCCAGCAGCCAAGATCTGGGACTAGCTCGGGAGACCCAGTACTTC.

The chain is built from TRBV28 and TRBJ1-3; possible D gene TRBD1, 5 bases. This CDR3 is built from 17 residues. V was shortened by 6 bases and J by 0 bases, with 18 bases between the two germline ends. Germline loops: CDR1 MDHEN, CDR2 SYDVKM. As DNA, the CDR3 is TGTGCCAGCAGGGGGGGTGCGGGAGTTTACTCTGGAAACACCATATATTTT. Its protein is CASRGGAGVYSGNTIYF.

The chain is built from TRBV6-5 and TRBJ2-5; 9 nucleotides align to TRBD1. The trim removed 3 bases at V and 2 bases at J, leaving 1 base unmatched. This CDR3 spans 14 amino acids. The V gene's germline CDR1 is MNHEY and CDR2 SVGAGI. The CDR3 bases are TGTGCCAGCAGTTATGGGACAGGGCAAGAGACCCAGTACTTC. Translation: CASSYGTGQETQYF.

V and J are TRBV6-5 and TRBJ1-2; D gene ambiguous. Trimming left V 6 bases short and J 3 bases short, with 8 bases between. This CDR3 is 12 amino acids long. CDR1 and CDR2 from the germline V gene are MNHEY and SVGAGI. CDR3 in amino acids: CASSPKHYGYTF. The CDR3 DNA reads as TGTGCCAGCAGCCCCAAGCACTATGGCTACACCTTC.

This clone appeared once. The J gene is TRBJ1-1, the V gene TRBV5-1, with 7 bases identical to TRBD1. CDR1 is SGHRS, CDR2 YFSETQ, per germline. The CDR3 runs 13 residues. Germline trimming cut 5 bases from V and 0 bases from J; bases unmatched to any gene: 1. The CDR3 is CASRRGLNTEAFF. The CDR3 nucleotides read TGCGCCAGCAGGAGGGGGCTGAACACTGAAGCTTTCTTT.

The gene calls are TRBV29-1 and TRBJ1-5; TRBD1 is a possible D gene (6 bases). Germline CDR1 is SQVTM and CDR2 is ANQGSEA. V lost 3 bases, J lost 5 bases, and 11 bases lay in between. The CDR3 is 13 residues long. CDR3 in amino acids: CSVETGKDQPQHF. CDR3 in DNA: TGCAGCGTTGAGACAGGCAAGGATCAGCCCCAGCATTTT.

The gene calls are TRBV29-1 and TRBJ2-3; a weak D match, TRBD1 (6 bases). The germline V and J ends were trimmed by 1 base and 4 bases, with 12 bases remaining between them. The CDR3 has 14 amino acids. The germline V gene encodes CDR1 SQVTM and CDR2 ANQGSEA. As DNA, the CDR3 is TGCAGCGTTGAAGGGGGCAGGGGTGCAGATACGCAGTATTTT. Protein: CSVEGGRGADTQYF.

This clone was recorded a few times. V is TRBV7-6 and J is TRBJ1-6; 7 nucleotides match TRBD1. The CDR3 spans 12 residues. The trim removed 9 bases at V and 6 bases at J, leaving 2 bases unmatched. CDR1 and CDR2 from the germline V gene are SGHVS and FNYEAQ. CDR3 nucleotides: TGTGCCAGTGGGACAGCTAATTCACCCCTCCACTTT. It yields the protein CASGTANSPLHF.

The DNA of the CDR3 is TGTGCCAGCAGCTTAGGAGCGTACACTGAAGCTTTCTTT. Its translation: CASSLGAYTEAFF. The chain couples TRBV11-3 to TRBJ1-1; D is unresolved. Germline lookup yields CDR1 SGHNT and CDR2 YENEEA. Trimming left V 1 base short and J 3 bases short, with 6 bases between. The CDR3 spans 13 residues.

The chain combines TRBV4-1 with TRBJ2-7; D is possibly TRBD1 (6 bases). Germline loops: CDR1 MGHRA, CDR2 YSYEKL. There are 16 residues in the CDR3. V lost 3 bases and J lost 1, with 16 bases in between. The CDR3 DNA sequence: TGCGCCAGCAGCCACCCGGACAGACCGGGGTCCTACGAGCAGTACTTC. As protein: CASSHPDRPGSYEQYF.

The V call is TRBV9, the J call TRBJ1-1; the D is unclear. This CDR3 has 16 amino acids. The ends were cut back, 0 bases at V and 4 bases at J, with 16 bases in the middle. Germline V gene data show CDR1 as SGDLS and CDR2 as YYNGEE. For the CDR3, the DNA is TGTGCCAGCAGCGTAGGAGCCGGGTACGGTAGCACTGAAGCTTTCTTT. Its protein is CASSVGAGYGSTEAFF.